Listed here are 3 T cell receptor beta chains from one sample, sequenced in a study of shared clonotypes between healthy human individuals (dated by TCRdb to about 2020). Library preparation used the immunoSEQ multiplex PCR assay. TCRdb obtained this table from immuneACCESS and retained in-frame rearrangements with V and J assigned. These tables miss some clones; where compared with another copy, unresolved V genes account for less than half of the shortfall, and the remainder is unexplained. The sample table contains roughly 170,000 clones; only one count was recorded for about 68% of them. The ten largest clones represent under 11% of the sample. Sequencing input: memory CD4+ T cells sorted from blood. The meaning of the sample's cell subset or site label: CD45RA-negative fraction. These receptors came from a man between 25 and 39 years old in good health.

The V gene is TRBV9, the J gene TRBJ2-5; the D call may be TRBD1 or TRBD2 (5 bases each). The CDR3 consists of 15 residues. The ends were cut back, 3 bases at V and 3 bases at J, with 15 bases in the middle. Germline CDR1 reads SGDLS; CDR2 reads YYNGEE. The CDR3 region has the DNA TGTGCCAGCAGCGGTGCCGGGACCGCGAAAGAGACCCAGTACTTC. Its protein product is CASSGAGTAKETQYF.

As regards this clone: Different DNA sequences within this sample yield the same CDR3. J is TRBJ2-3 and V is TRBV9; 8 bases agree with TRBD1. CDR3 length: 14 amino acids. Germline CDR1 SGDLS, CDR2 YYNGEE. Trimming took 4 bases from V and 3 from J; bases not matched to a gene: 4. CDR3 sequence (DNA): TGTGCCAGCAGCCCGCGGACAGGGACAGATACGCAGTATTTT. This translates into CASSPRTGTDTQYF.

The chain carries TRBV25-1 and TRBJ1-3; no clear D gene. Trimming stripped 10 bases from V and 0 bases from J, with 10 bases between. Germline V CDR1 and CDR2: MGHDK, SYGVNS. This CDR3 is built from 13 residues. This CDR3 is CATSYLSGNTIYF. The CDR3 DNA sequence: TGTGCCACCTCTTACCTCTCTGGAAACACCATATATTTT. Full variable domain (outside the CDR3, taken from reference TRBV25-1 and TRBJ1-3): EADIYQTPRYLVIGTGKKITLECSQTMGHDKMYWYQQDPGMELHLIHYSYGVNSTEKGDLSSESTVSRIRTEHFPLTLESARPSHTSQYLCATSYLSGNTIYFGEGSWLTVV.